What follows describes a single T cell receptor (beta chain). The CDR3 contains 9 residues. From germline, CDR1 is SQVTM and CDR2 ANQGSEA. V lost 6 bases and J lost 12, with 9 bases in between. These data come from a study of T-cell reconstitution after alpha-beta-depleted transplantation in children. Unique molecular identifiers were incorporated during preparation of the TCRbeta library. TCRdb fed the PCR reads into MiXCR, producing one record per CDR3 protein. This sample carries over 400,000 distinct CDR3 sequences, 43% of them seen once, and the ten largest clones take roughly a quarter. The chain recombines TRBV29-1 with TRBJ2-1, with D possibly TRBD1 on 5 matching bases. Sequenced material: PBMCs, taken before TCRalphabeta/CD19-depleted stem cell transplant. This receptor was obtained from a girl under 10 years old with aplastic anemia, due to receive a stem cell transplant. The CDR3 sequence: CSVGQRQFF. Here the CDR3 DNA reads TGCAGCGTGGGGCAGAGGCAGTTCTTC.